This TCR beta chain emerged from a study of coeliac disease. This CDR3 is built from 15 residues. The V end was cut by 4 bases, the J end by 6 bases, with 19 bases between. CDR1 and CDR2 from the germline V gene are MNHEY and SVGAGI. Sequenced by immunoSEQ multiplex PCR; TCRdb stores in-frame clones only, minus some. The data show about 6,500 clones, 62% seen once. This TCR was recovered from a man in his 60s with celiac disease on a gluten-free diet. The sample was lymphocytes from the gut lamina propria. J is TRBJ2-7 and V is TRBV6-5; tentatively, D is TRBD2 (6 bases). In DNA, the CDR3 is TGTGCCAGCAGTTTCCGTGTACGGGGGACCGGCGAGCAGTACTTC. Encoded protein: CASSFRVRGTGEQYF.